A single sample gave rise to the 12 T cell receptor beta chains below, sequenced in a study of sequential checkpoint blockade in melanoma. Clones were read by immunoSEQ multiplex PCR, and TCRdb kept only the in-frame ones, dropping some. This sample yields approximately 3,600 clones, of which approximately 60% are seen a single time; roughly 72% belongs to the top ten. Treatment meaning: randomized to nivolumab then ipilimumab (arm A) or the reverse (arm B). Here the sequenced sample was CD8+ T cells sorted from blood (inferred from file names), taken from a patient given nivolumab and ipilimumab in sequence. The receptors derive from a human donor with melanoma.

This clone was recorded a few times. V gene TRBV5-1 combines with J gene TRBJ1-1; perhaps TRBD1 as D (6 bases). The CDR3 is 13 amino acids. Trimming shortened V by 4 bases and J by 0 bases, and 7 bases separated the two germline ends. Germline CDR1 reads SGHRS; CDR2 reads YFSETQ. In nucleotides, the CDR3 is TGCGCCAGCAGCGACAGGATGAACACTGAAGCTTTCTTT. Translation: CASSDRMNTEAFF.

The chain links TRBV4-2 to TRBJ2-7; D is possibly TRBD1 (6 bases). There are 14 residues in the CDR3. The V and J ends lost 0 bases and 3 bases respectively, with 9 bases between them. CDR1 is LGHNA, CDR2 YNFKEQ, per germline. CDR3 sequence: CASSQEDSSYEQYF. CDR3 DNA sequence: TGTGCCAGCAGCCAAGAGGACAGCAGCTACGAGCAGTACTTC.

The rearrangement uses TRBV6-1 and TRBJ2-3; TRBD2 matches 12 bases. Per the germline V gene, CDR1 is MNHNS and CDR2 is SASEGT. J lost 4 bases, V lost 2 bases, and 1 base had no gene match. The CDR3 covers 15 residues. The CDR3 coding sequence is TGTGCCAGCAGTGAACTAGCGGGGGGGCCAGATACGCAGTATTTT. Translated, it gives CASSELAGGPDTQYF.

This chain links TRBV2 with TRBJ2-3, with TRBD1 matching over 10 bases. Per germline, CDR1 SNHLY and CDR2 FYNNEI. The CDR3 is made up of 15 amino acids. Trimming took 7 bases from V and 0 from J; bases not matched to a gene: 4. CDR3 in amino acids: CASTRQGASTDTQYF. CDR3 nucleotide sequence: TGTGCCAGCACTAGACAGGGGGCTAGCACAGATACGCAGTATTTT.

The J gene is TRBJ2-1, the V gene TRBV6-4, with D possibly TRBD2 on 6 matching bases. The CDR3 is made up of 15 amino acids. Germline CDR1 and CDR2: MRHNA and SNTAGT. Trimming cost V 4 bases and J 6 bases, with 16 bases left between them. The CDR3 nucleotides are TGTGCCAGCAGTGTTGACGGGGGTAGGCCCAATGAGCAGTTCTTC. Residues: CASSVDGGRPNEQFF.

This chain links TRBV7-7 with TRBJ2-6, with D hard to call. Germline V gives CDR1 SSHAT, CDR2 FNYEAQ (reference sequence). The CDR3 sequence is 18 residues long. V lost 5 bases and J 5 bases, leaving 22 bases between the germline ends. CDR3 coding DNA: TGTGCCAGCAGCATGTACACAGTGCCACAAAGTCGGGCCAACGTCCTGACTTTC. Amino acid sequence: CASSMYTVPQSRANVLTF.

Worth noting for this clone: Other DNA sequences of this sample code for an identical CDR3. V is TRBV27 and J is TRBJ2-3; 11 bases agree with TRBD2. Unmatched junction bases numbered 4, after V lost 8 bases and J lost 0 bases. From germline, CDR1 is MNHEY and CDR2 SMNVEV (reference sequence). The CDR3 contains 15 residues. CDR3: CASLRLAGSTDTQYF. For the CDR3, the DNA is TGTGCCAGCCTCCGACTAGCGGGAAGCACAGATACGCAGTATTTT.

The chain carries TRBV5-1 and TRBJ2-5; a weak D match, TRBD1 (6 bases). Judging by the DNA end, TRBJ2-7 fits better; the J call may be wrong. Germline CDR1 and CDR2: SGHRS and YFSETQ. This CDR3 comprises 11 residues. The CDR3 sequence is CASIRTDEQYF. CDR3 bases: TGCGCCAGCATAAGGACAGACGAGCAGTACTTC.

The chain combines TRBV2 with TRBJ2-7; the D is unclear. Germline values: CDR1 SNHLY, CDR2 FYNNEI. There are 13 residues in the CDR3. The V gene lost 5 bases and the J gene lost 0 bases, with 8 bases spanning the gap. The CDR3 region is CASSFRYSYEQYF. CDR3 nucleotide sequence: TGTGCCAGCAGTTTTCGTTACTCCTACGAGCAGTACTTC. The full variable domain, its missing parts supplied by reference TRBV2 and TRBJ2-7, is EPEVTQTPSHQVTQMGQEVILRCVPISNHLYFYWYRQILGQKVEFLVSFYNNEISEKSEIFDDQFSVERPDGSNFTLKIRSTKLEDSAMYFCASSFRYSYEQYFGPGTRLTVT.

The genes are TRBV2 and TRBJ1-4; D is perhaps TRBD1 (5 bases). The CDR3 is 14 amino acids. Trimming pared 4 bases from V and 4 bases from J, leaving 10 bases between. Germline V gene data show CDR1 as SNHLY and CDR2 as FYNNEI. The CDR3 DNA reads TGTGCCAGCAGTGTAGGGGCCCGTAATGAAAAACTGTTTTTT. Translating it yields CASSVGARNEKLFF.

The J gene is TRBJ2-7, the V gene TRBV28, with TRBD1 matching 9 bases. CDR1 and CDR2 from the germline V gene are MDHEN and SYDVKM. The CDR3 has 15 residues. Trimming took 8 bases from V and 4 from J; bases not matched to a gene: 12. CDR3 amino acids: CASYRLRQGGYEQYF. In DNA form, the CDR3 reads TGTGCCAGCTATCGACTTCGACAGGGGGGATACGAGCAGTACTTC.

In its sample, this clone was seen once. CDR3 coding DNA: TGCGCCAGCAGCCAGGACAGGGCAAGCTCTGGAAACACCATATATTTT. Its translation: CASSQDRASSGNTIYF. This chain links TRBV4-1 with TRBJ1-3; 8 bases line up with TRBD1. The CDR3 sequence is 16 residues long. The ends lost 3 bases at V and 0 bases at J; junction bases unmatched: 4. CDR1 is MGHRA and CDR2 is YSYEKL in the germline V gene.